The clone carrying this T cell receptor (beta chain) was counted many times. No antigen is known for it. RNA transcripts served as template for amplifying TCR beta CDR3 sequences. The library came from an HTBI-primed first-round RT-PCR and a second-round multiplex PCR. TCRdb reprocessed the multiplex PCR reads with MiXCR, giving one entry per CDR3 protein. The table shows 650,000 to 900,000 distinct CDR3 sequences, with around 40% occurring only once. The entry originates in a study of Graves' ophthalmopathy and Graves' hyperthyroidism. The study's findings and limits: The model achieved about 70% sensitivity and 72% to 75% specificity for ophthalmopathy progression. Blood samples also showed most expanded thyroid clonotypes exceeding 0.001 frequency.

Moderate-to-severe activity, CAS ≥3, NOSPECS ≥4 and a duration under 3 months were seen in donors with ophthalmopathy. PBMCs were obtained from about 9.5 ml of fresh peripheral blood. V was cut by 5 bases and J by 6 bases, with 14 bases left in between. This CDR3 comprises 13 residues. Germline V gene lookup returns CDR1 SEHNR and CDR2 FQNEAQ (reference sequence). The chain joins TRBV7-9 to TRBJ2-7; possible D gene TRBD2, 6 bases. The sequencing input was peripheral blood. The receptor's source is an adult man with Graves' ophthalmopathy. The CDR3 reads CASSATTSSEQYF. The CDR3 nucleotides are TGTGCCAGCAGCGCCACGACTAGTTCCGAGCAGTACTTC.